Listed below are T cell receptor beta chains from one sample, sequenced in a study of blood T cell repertoires in COVID-19. Produced via immunoSEQ multiplex PCR; TCRdb's table is partial and in-frame only. The sample has around 170,000 clones, 88% seen once. Sample: peripheral blood. These receptors all stem from a man aged 55-75 years with acute or convalescent COVID-19. Each CDR3 is given with its conserved first and last residue. D genes are given only for firm matches. Rows give clone size only sometimes, using once, few, many, or a class for an expanded clone.

cdr3_aa cdr3_nt j_call v_call cdr3_length d_call clone_size
CASSITGFVEKLFF TGTGCCAGCAGTATTACAGGGTTTGTTGAAAAACTGTTTTTT TRBJ1-4 TRBV7-9 14 - once
CASRDPGGSYEQYF TGCGCCAGCAGGGACCCAGGGGGATCCTACGAGCAGTACTTC TRBJ2-7 TRBV5-1 14 TRBD1 -
CASSMVGTGGYEQYF TGCGCCAGCAGCATGGTAGGGACAGGGGGCTACGAGCAGTACTTC TRBJ2-7 TRBV5-1 15 TRBD1 once
CASNSLGQGKVQETQYF TGTGCCAGCAACTCTCTGGGACAGGGTAAAGTACAAGAGACCCAGTACTTC TRBJ2-5 TRBV5-4 17 TRBD1 -
CASSLGQISSYNEQFF TGCGCCAGCAGCTTGGGCCAGATCAGCTCCTACAATGAGCAGTTCTTC TRBJ2-1 TRBV5-1 16 - once
CASSVSVDRAYGYTF TGTGCCAGCAGCGTCTCCGTCGACAGGGCCTATGGCTACACCTTC TRBJ1-2 TRBV9 15 TRBD1 -
CASSQADRGPGEKLFF TGTGCCAGCAGCCAAGCCGACAGGGGGCCGGGAGAAAAACTGTTTTTT TRBJ1-4 TRBV4-2 16 TRBD1 -
CASSLRQGNTEAFF TGTGCCAGCAGTCTTCGACAGGGGAACACTGAAGCTTTCTTT TRBJ1-1 TRBV27 14 TRBD1 -
CASTEGASGSYEQYF TGTGCCAGCACCGAGGGCGCTAGCGGGAGCTACGAGCAGTACTTC TRBJ2-7 TRBV9 15 TRBD2 -
CASSPTSGGYNEQFF TGTGCCAGCAGCCCCACTAGCGGGGGCTACAATGAGCAGTTCTTC TRBJ2-1 TRBV7-2 15 TRBD2 -
CASSPDIRETQYF TGCGCCAGCAGCCCGGACATAAGGGAGACCCAGTACTTC TRBJ2-5 TRBV5-1 13 - once
CASSQGARGKIKALHF TGTGCCAGCAGCCAAGGGGCCCGAGGGAAGATTAAGGCCCTCCACTTT TRBJ1-6 TRBV3-1/TRBV3-2 16 - -
CASSQDRLATTTGELFF TGCGCCAGCAGCCAAGATCGACTAGCCACTACAACCGGGGAGCTGTTTTTT TRBJ2-2 TRBV4-1 17 TRBD2 -
CAWSLLAASYNEQFF TGTGCCTGGAGTCTACTAGCGGCGTCCTACAATGAGCAGTTCTTC TRBJ2-1 TRBV30 15 TRBD2 -
CASSIRVPGELFF TGTGCCAGTAGTATCAGGGTCCCCGGGGAGCTGTTTTTT TRBJ2-2 TRBV19 13 - -
CASSLNGGTTQETQYF TGTGCCAGCAGCTTAAACGGGGGGACCACCCAAGAGACCCAGTACTTC TRBJ2-5 TRBV7-3 16 TRBD2 -
CASRRRGPTDTQYF TGTGCCAGCAGGAGGAGGGGGCCCACAGATACGCAGTATTTT TRBJ2-3 TRBV6-5 14 - -
CATSDLLAGEETQYF TGTGCCACCAGTGATTTGTTAGCGGGGGAAGAGACCCAGTACTTC TRBJ2-5 TRBV24-1 15 TRBD2 -
CASSVLPGGRGYTF TGTGCCAGCAGTGTCCTTCCCGGCGGGCGAGGCTACACCTTC TRBJ1-2 TRBV2 14 - -
CASSGQGAALADTQYF TGCGCCAGCAGTGGGCAGGGGGCAGCGCTCGCAGATACGCAGTATTTT TRBJ2-3 TRBV10-1 16 TRBD1 -
CASTKGGSDEQFF TGTGCCAGCACCAAGGGAGGGAGCGATGAGCAGTTCTTC TRBJ2-1 TRBV7-9 13 TRBD2 few
CASSQDFRAAGNTIYF TGCGCCAGCAGCCAAGATTTCAGAGCGGCTGGAAACACCATATATTTT TRBJ1-3 TRBV4-3 16 - -
CASSPGQGPSFF TGTGCCAGTAGTCCGGGACAGGGTCCGTCTTTCTTT TRBJ1-1 TRBV19 12 TRBD1 -
CASSSLSGGATDTQYF TGTGCCAGCAGTTCTCTTAGCGGGGGGGCCACAGATACGCAGTATTTT TRBJ2-3 TRBV6-4 16 TRBD2 -
CAISEGRGGNIQYF TGTGCCATCAGTGAAGGCCGAGGCGGGAACATTCAGTACTTC TRBJ2-4 TRBV10-3 14 - -
CASSPGQQETQYF TGTGCCAGCTCACCGGGACAGCAAGAGACCCAGTACTTC TRBJ2-5 TRBV18 13 TRBD1 few
CASSGTGNGELFF TGTGCCAGCAGTGGGACAGGGAACGGGGAGCTGTTTTTT TRBJ2-2 TRBV2 13 TRBD1 -
CSVDRGNSGELFF TGCAGCGTAGACAGGGGAAATTCCGGGGAGCTGTTTTTT TRBJ2-2 TRBV29-1 13 TRBD1 -
CASSQEADNEQFF TGTGCCAGCAGCCAAGAGGCCGACAATGAGCAGTTCTTC TRBJ2-1 TRBV4-2 13 - -
CASRNRDRGADTQYF TGTGCCAGCAGAAACCGGGACAGGGGCGCAGATACGCAGTATTTT TRBJ2-3 TRBV2 15 TRBD1 -
CASFRPKPRPGDIYGYTF TGTGCCAGTTTCCGCCCTAAACCTCGGCCAGGGGACATCTATGGCTACACCTTC TRBJ1-2 TRBV19 18 - -
CASRQDSGNTIYF TGCGCCAGCAGACAGGATTCTGGAAACACCATATATTTT TRBJ1-3 TRBV5-1 13 - once
CASAYRRQGNQPQHF TGTGCCAGCGCATACCGTCGACAGGGTAATCAGCCCCAGCATTTT TRBJ1-5 TRBV2 15 TRBD1 -
CASRTSRGLNSPLHF TGTGCCAGCAGGACCTCCAGGGGACTAAATTCACCCCTCCACTTT TRBJ1-6 TRBV6-5 15 - -
CASSLPDRVQPQHF TGTGCCAGCAGTTTACCCGACAGGGTTCAGCCCCAGCATTTT TRBJ1-5 TRBV28 14 TRBD1 -
CASSNGQGADTQYF TGCGCCAGCAGCAACGGACAGGGGGCAGATACGCAGTATTTT TRBJ2-3 TRBV5-1 14 TRBD1 -
CASSIGLAAAYEQYF TGTGCCAGCAGCATTGGGCTAGCCGCCGCCTACGAGCAGTACTTC TRBJ2-7 TRBV3-1/TRBV3-2 15 - -
CASSLDPRGSNQPQHF TGTGCCAGCAGCTTGGACCCCAGGGGTAGCAATCAGCCCCAGCATTTT TRBJ1-5 TRBV5-8 16 - -
CASSFPGTSGGEQFF TGTGCCAGCAGTTTCCCCGGGACTAGCGGGGGAGAGCAGTTCTTC TRBJ2-1 TRBV6-5 15 TRBD2 -
CASSTRVEAQPQHF TGTGCCAGTAGTACCAGGGTCGAAGCCCAGCCCCAGCATTTT TRBJ1-5 TRBV19 14 - once
CASSPGGGQPQHF TGTGCCAGTAGTCCAGGGGGCGGTCAGCCCCAGCATTTT TRBJ1-5 TRBV19 13 TRBD1 -
CASSQERGSGETQYF TGCGCCAGCAGCCAAGAACGAGGCTCGGGAGAGACCCAGTACTTC TRBJ2-5 TRBV4-3 15 - -
CASIFGSKGVHTETQYF TGTGCCAGCATCTTTGGGTCGAAGGGGGTGCACACAGAGACCCAGTACTTC TRBJ2-5 TRBV2 17 - once
CASSRLSDEKLFF TGTGCCAGCAGCCGTCTCTCTGATGAAAAACTGTTTTTT TRBJ1-4 TRBV6-5 13 - -
CAWKTGSRELFF TGTGCCTGGAAGACAGGGAGCAGGGAGCTGTTTTTT TRBJ2-2 TRBV30 12 TRBD1 -
CSSTGGNTIYF TGTTCGAGTACAGGGGGAAACACCATATATTTT TRBJ1-3 TRBV30 11 - -
CASSLGPEKGYTF TGTGCCAGCAGTTTGGGCCCTGAGAAGGGCTACACCTTC TRBJ1-2 TRBV12-3/TRBV12-4 13 - -
CASSPGQTYGYTF TGTGCCAGCAGCCCTGGACAGACCTATGGCTACACCTTC TRBJ1-2 TRBV7-2 13 - -
CASSGVEDAKNIQYF TGTGCGAGCAGTGGAGTTGAGGATGCCAAAAACATTCAGTACTTC TRBJ2-4 TRBV7-9 15 - -
CAWRQGARTGELFF TGTGCCTGGAGACAGGGGGCGCGAACCGGGGAGCTGTTTTTT TRBJ2-2 TRBV30 14 TRBD1 -
CASSQQGAVGYGYTF TGTGCCAGCAGCCAACAGGGGGCGGTCGGCTATGGCTACACCTTC TRBJ1-2 TRBV14 15 TRBD1 -
CASSSPEQYGYTF TGCGCCAGCAGCTCCCCCGAACAGTATGGCTACACCTTC TRBJ1-2 TRBV5-1 13 - -
CASSSTRGSSGNTIYF TGTGCCAGCAGCTCCACCAGAGGGAGCTCTGGAAACACCATATATTTT TRBJ1-3 TRBV2 16 - once
CASSEGLTGPNTGELFF TGTGCCAGCAGCGAAGGATTGACAGGGCCGAACACCGGGGAGCTGTTTTTT TRBJ2-2 TRBV9 17 TRBD1 few
CASSQEDRGNYGYTF TGCGCCAGCAGCCAAGAAGACAGGGGGAACTATGGCTACACCTTC TRBJ1-2 TRBV4-1 15 TRBD1 -
CASSLGGTGNEQYF TGTGCCAGCAGCTTAGGCGGGACAGGGAACGAGCAGTACTTC TRBJ2-7 TRBV7-2 14 TRBD1 -
CASSQLGKLFF TGTGCCAGCAGCCAGCTAGGAAAACTGTTTTTT TRBJ1-4 TRBV3-1/TRBV3-2 11 - -
CASSWTSGIKETQYF TGTGCCAGCAGTTGGACTAGCGGGATAAAAGAGACCCAGTACTTC TRBJ2-5 TRBV6-2/TRBV6-3 15 TRBD2 -
CASSETRPADRMSPGYTF TGTGCCAGCAGTGAAACGAGGCCGGCGGACAGGATGTCCCCTGGCTACACCTTC TRBJ1-2 TRBV6-1 18 TRBD1 -
CASSLAGQINTGELFF TGTGCCAGCAGCTTAGCCGGACAGATAAACACCGGGGAGCTGTTTTTT TRBJ2-2 TRBV7-2 16 - -